This T cell receptor beta chain was identified during a study of T cells after yellow fever vaccination. This clonotype was detected a few times. Antigen specificity is unknown. V gave up 1 base and J gave up 0 bases, with 13 bases separating them. The V gene's germline CDR1 is SEHNR and CDR2 FQNEAQ (reference sequence). This CDR3 contains 17 residues. 5'RACE template switching generated TCR cDNA, adding a universal primer site and UMIs. TCRdb ran MiXCR on the 5' RACE reads and lists one entry per CDR3 protein. This sample yields some 160,000 distinct CDR3 sequences, of which 6% to 7.5% are seen a single time; under 3% belongs to the top ten. Findings and caveats of the study: Researchers cautioned that FACS-sorted repertoires could harbor abundant clonotypes contaminating from the bulk population. After the booster, roughly 96% of CD4 and more than 85% of CD8 primary-response clones were re-detected.

This TCR was sampled from a man between 18 and 29 years old who received the YFV17D yellow fever vaccine. Sample: CD4+ T cells sorted from PBMCs, taken 5 to 6 days after the first yellow fever vaccination. The chain carries TRBV7-9 and TRBJ2-1; a possible D gene is TRBD2 (5 bases). Here the CDR3 DNA reads TGTGCCAGCAGCTTAGGGCTAGCCCTAATCTCCTACAATGAGCAGTTCTTC. Protein product: CASSLGLALISYNEQFF.